One and the same sample provided the 14 T cell receptor beta chains below, sequenced in a study of regulatory T cells in long-lasting Graves disease. Regarding time point: newly diagnosed GD, antithyroid drugs for less than 3 months. Construction of the TCR library relied on RNA isolated from PBMCs. Building the TCR beta libraries relied on iRepertoire HTBI primers, and CDR3 regions underwent Arm-PCR. One entry per CDR3 protein results from TCRdb running MiXCR on the multiplex PCR reads. The top ten hold about a fifth of the sample, which has around 400,000 distinct CDR3 sequences, about a sixth seen once. The source material was peripheral blood mononuclear cells (PBMCs), sampled at new diagnosis, from a patient treated with antithyroid drugs. The receptors were sampled from a female donor with Graves disease.

Only a few counts were recorded for this clonotype. The chain carries TRBV13 and TRBJ1-5; no reliable D call. The CDR3 covers 12 residues. Germline V lookup: CDR1 PRHDT, CDR2 FYEKMQ (reference sequence). V was trimmed by 2 bases and J by 8 bases, leaving 7 bases between them. In DNA form, the CDR3 reads TGTGCCAGCAGCTTACGGGGAGAGCCCCAGCATTTT. Translating gives CASSLRGEPQHF. The full variable domain, completed using reference TRBV13 and TRBJ1-5, is AAGVIQSPRHLIKEKRETATLKCYPIPRHDTVYWYQQGPGQDPQFLISFYEKMQSDKGSIPDRFSAQQFSDYHSELNMSSLELGDSALYFCASSLRGEPQHFGDGTRLSIL.

This clonotype was observed many times. The CDR3 protein is CACISGSLPSYEQYF. CDR3 DNA sequence: TGTGCCTGTATTTCCGGGAGCCTGCCCTCCTACGAGCAGTACTTC. The chain has TRBV30 and TRBJ2-7, with a weak D call TRBD2 (6 bases). V lost 6 bases to trimming and J lost 0 bases, with 18 bases between them. From germline, CDR1 is GTSNPN and CDR2 SVGIG (reference sequence). The CDR3 spans 15 residues.

This clonotype occurred once. V and J are TRBV7-6 and TRBJ1-2; no reliable D call. The V gene's germline CDR1 is SGHVS and CDR2 FNYEAQ. The CDR3 spans 13 residues. The V end was cut by 4 bases, the J end by 10 bases, with 16 bases between. The CDR3 DNA follows: TGTGCCAGCAGCTCGGGAGGGCTGATCGACTACACCTTC. Translated: CASSSGGLIDYTF.

This clonotype was picked up many times. The chain links TRBV20-1 to TRBJ1-1; D is undetermined. CDR1 is DFQATT, CDR2 SNEGSKA, per germline (reference sequence). The CDR3 runs 16 residues. The V and J ends lost 6 bases and 1 base respectively, with 21 bases between them. The CDR3 is CSAPDLLRQANTEAFF. CDR3 in DNA: TGCAGTGCCCCCGACCTTTTGCGGCAGGCGAACACTGAAGCTTTCTTT.

The chain joins TRBV19 to TRBJ1-2; no firm D call. Trimming removed 4 bases at V and 8 bases at J, with 11 bases between. Germline loops: CDR1 LNHDA, CDR2 SQIVND (reference sequence). The CDR3 loop spans 12 amino acids. The CDR3 loop reads CASSTGPLGYTF. The CDR3 nucleotides read TGTGCCAGTAGTACCGGTCCCCTAGGCTACACCTTC.

Many counts were recorded for this clonotype. The chain is built from TRBV7-9 and TRBJ2-7; D tentatively fits TRBD1 or TRBD2 (6 bases each). Germline assignment: CDR1 SEHNR and CDR2 FQNEAQ (reference sequence). The length of the CDR3 is 14 residues. Trimming cost V 1 base and J 7 bases, with 14 bases left between them. CDR3 amino acids: CASSLGGAGEEQYF. The DNA of the CDR3 is TGTGCCAGCAGCTTAGGGGGGGCCGGAGAAGAGCAGTACTTC.

At least ten counts were recorded for this clonotype. The gene calls are TRBV2 and TRBJ1-5; the D is unclear. The V gene's germline CDR1 is SNHLY and CDR2 FYNNEI. V was trimmed by 3 bases and J by 5 bases, leaving 11 bases between them. The CDR3 contains 14 residues. The CDR3 sequence: CASSDPDGYQPQHF. In DNA form, the CDR3 reads TGTGCCAGCAGTGACCCAGACGGTTATCAGCCCCAGCATTTT.

This clonotype was picked up a small number of times. The V call is TRBV5-4, the J call TRBJ2-3; D might be TRBD1 or TRBD2, each matching 5 bases. Germline V gene data show CDR1 as SGHNT and CDR2 as YYREEE (reference sequence). The CDR3 contains 14 residues. With 4 bases removed from V and 4 bases from J, the gap between germline ends came to 13 bases. As DNA, the CDR3 is TGTGCCAGCAGCCCGCAGTCGGGGCCAGATACGCAGTATTTT. Residues: CASSPQSGPDTQYF.

This clonotype was seen repeatedly, ten times or more. This chain uses TRBV14 with TRBJ2-2, with 7 bases that match TRBD2. V lost 0 bases, J lost 4 bases, and 2 bases stayed unmatched. Germline CDR1 reads SGHDN; CDR2 reads FVKESK. CDR3 length: 15 amino acids. The CDR3 coding sequence is TGTGCCAGCAGCCAAGATGGGGGGGGCACCGGGGAGCTGTTTTTT. Translation: CASSQDGGGTGELFF.

The CDR3 loop reads CASSSIHYEQYF. Here the CDR3 DNA reads TGCGCCAGCAGCTCAATCCATTACGAGCAGTACTTC. The J gene is TRBJ2-7, the V gene TRBV5-1; D gene uncertain. Trimming pared 3 bases from V and 4 bases from J, leaving 8 bases between. CDR3 length: 12 amino acids. Germline assignment: CDR1 SGHRS and CDR2 YFSETQ.

The chain has TRBV7-2 and TRBJ1-2; a weak D match, TRBD1 (6 bases). Trimming removed 1 base from V and 7 bases from J, with 13 bases in between. CDR3 length: 14 residues. Germline loops: CDR1 SGHTA, CDR2 FQGNSA. Here the CDR3 reads CASSLGAGVGGYTF. The CDR3 nucleotides read TGTGCCAGCAGCTTAGGGGCAGGGGTGGGTGGCTACACCTTC.

This clonotype was picked up many times. CDR3 DNA sequence: TGCGCCAGCAGCGGTCTACAGGGTGGGAACACAGATACGCAGTATTTT. Translation: CASSGLQGGNTDTQYF. J is TRBJ2-3 and V is TRBV5-1, with D tentatively TRBD1 (6 bases). The CDR3 runs to 16 residues. Looked up from germline, CDR1 is SGHRS and CDR2 is YFSETQ. The V end was cut by 4 bases, the J end by 2 bases, with 17 bases between.

This chain connects TRBV20-1 to TRBJ1-4; weak D call: TRBD1 (6 bases). The V end lost 6 bases, the J end lost 2 bases, and 16 bases lay between the germline ends. The germline gives CDR1 DFQATT, CDR2 SNEGSKA (reference sequence). The CDR3 contains 15 residues. As DNA, the CDR3 is TGCAGTGCCTCGCCCGCAGGGGATACTAATGAAAAACTGTTTTTT. Translating gives CSASPAGDTNEKLFF.

There are many counts of this clonotype. This chain uses TRBV11-2 with TRBJ2-1; D assignment may be TRBD1 or TRBD2 (5 bases each). V shed 2 bases and J shed 5 bases, with 13 bases lying between them. The CDR3 sequence is 15 residues long. Germline CDR1 SGHAT, CDR2 FQNNGV. The chain's CDR3 is CASSLRPLGDNEQFF. The CDR3 region has the DNA TGTGCCAGCAGCTTACGGCCGCTGGGGGACAATGAGCAGTTCTTC.